Below, one TCR beta chain is given with its context. The target antigen is unknown. This sample stems from a study of cytomegalovirus exposure and HLA in healthy donors. Study-wide results and caveats: Being productive about 87% or about 30% of the time was typical of most TCR beta V segments in an earlier analysis.

CDR1 GTSNPN and CDR2 SVGIG come from the germline V gene (reference sequence). Trimming pared 8 bases from V and 3 bases from J, leaving 14 bases between. The length of the CDR3 is 13 residues. Researchers ran the PCR with 60 Vbeta and 13 Jbeta primers. Repertoires were generated with immunoSEQ multiplex PCR, while TCRdb's copy carries only in-frame clones and drops some. Counted here are around 90,000 clones, 79% occurring once; the ten biggest clones make up under 4%. Sequenced sample: PBMCs. The chain joins TRBV30 to TRBJ1-3; weak D call: TRBD1 (6 bases). The TCR comes from a male donor in good health and CMV-seropositive. CDR3 nucleotides: TGTGCCCGGGCGAGGGGGAATGGAAACACCATATATTTT. Protein: CARARGNGNTIYF.